What follows describes a single T cell receptor beta chain. Data came from immunoSEQ multiplex PCR; TCRdb stores just in-frame clones and leaves some out. Of about 330,000 clones listed, around 87% are singletons. The CDR3 runs to 14 residues. Trimming pared 7 bases from V and 5 bases from J, leaving 17 bases between. Per germline, CDR1 SNHLY and CDR2 FYNNEI. This entry comes from a study of blood T cell repertoires in COVID-19. Overall study: Whether acute or convalescent, the COVID-19 samples came from the United States, Italy and Spain. PBMCs, B-cell-depleted T cells, or T cells were the source of the cDNA or gDNA that made up the material.

All recovered Cohort 3 donors got two negative PCRs, got clearance, or saw symptom resolution. This TCR was recovered from a woman aged 25 to 45 who had recovered from COVID-19. What was sequenced was PBMCs or T cells enriched from blood (not recorded which). The chain couples TRBV2 to TRBJ1-2; D might be TRBD1 (6 bases). DNA of the CDR3: TGTGCCAGCACCGGGGGGGGCAAGGGTTATGGCTACACCTTC. It encodes CASTGGGKGYGYTF.